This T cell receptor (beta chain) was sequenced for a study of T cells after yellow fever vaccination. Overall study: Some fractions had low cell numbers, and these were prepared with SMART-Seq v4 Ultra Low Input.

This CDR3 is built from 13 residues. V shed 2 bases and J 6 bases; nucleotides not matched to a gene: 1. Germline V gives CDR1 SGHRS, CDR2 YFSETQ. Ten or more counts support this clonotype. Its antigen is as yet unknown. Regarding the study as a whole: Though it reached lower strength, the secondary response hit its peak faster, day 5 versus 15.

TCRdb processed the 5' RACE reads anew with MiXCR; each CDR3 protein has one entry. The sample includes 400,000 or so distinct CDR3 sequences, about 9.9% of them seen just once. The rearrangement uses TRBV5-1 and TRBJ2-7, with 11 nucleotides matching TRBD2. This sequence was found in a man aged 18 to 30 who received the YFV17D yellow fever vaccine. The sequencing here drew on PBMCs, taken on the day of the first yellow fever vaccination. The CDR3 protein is CASSLGTSGEQYF. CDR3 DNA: TGCGCCAGCAGCTTAGGGACTAGCGGCGAGCAGTACTTC.